These 26 T cell receptor beta chains were sequenced from one sample in a study of shared T cell receptors in the human thymus. The table came from immunoSEQ multiplex PCR; TCRdb's copy has only in-frame clones and leaves some out. The sample lists 600,000 or so clones; more than 75% were seen once. A further study also used this sample, focusing on human thymus T cells.

The sequenced sample consisted of thymocytes. The receptors here all came from a boy younger than two with a congenital heart defect.

This chain joins TRBV7-2 and TRBJ2-2, with TRBD1 identical over 7 bases. Germline-derived CDR1 and CDR2 are SGHTA and FQGNSA. With 3 bases clipped from V and 6 bases from J, the junction kept 13 bases outside the gene matches. The CDR3 length is 17 residues. CDR3 amino acids: CASSFGKRGHSPGELFF. Written as DNA, the CDR3 is TGTGCCAGCAGCTTCGGAAAAAGGGGGCATAGTCCCGGGGAGCTGTTTTTT.

This clone was observed once. The rearrangement links TRBV27 to TRBJ1-5; 11 bases agree with TRBD1. The CDR3 loop spans 15 amino acids. The V gene end was trimmed by 6 bases and the J gene end by 6 bases; junction bases not matched to a gene: 7. Germline loops: CDR1 MNHEY, CDR2 SMNVEV (reference sequence). Here the CDR3 DNA reads TGTGCCAGCAGCTTGGGACAGGGGGGAAGTCAGCCCCAGCATTTT. Translation gives CASSLGQGGSQPQHF.

V usage is TRBV10-3 and J usage is TRBJ1-1; 9 bases are shared with TRBD1. The CDR3 spans 18 residues. Unmatched junction bases numbered 13, after V lost 4 bases and J lost 1 base. Germline V gene data show CDR1 as ENHRY and CDR2 as SYGVKD. CDR3 protein: CAISGGVGQGIENTEAFF. The CDR3 region has the DNA TGTGCCATCAGTGGGGGGGTTGGACAGGGGATTGAGAACACTGAAGCTTTCTTT.

This chain uses TRBV10-3 with TRBJ2-7; 10 bases are shared with TRBD1. V trimming: 2 bases; J trimming: 7 bases; junction bases outside the gene matches: 5. Looked up from germline, CDR1 is ENHRY and CDR2 is SYGVKD. This CDR3 spans 14 amino acids. The chain's CDR3 is CAISETGTGDEQYF. DNA for the CDR3: TGTGCCATCAGTGAGACCGGGACAGGGGATGAGCAGTACTTC.

The rearrangement joins TRBV14 to TRBJ2-7, with TRBD1 identical over 9 bases. The V gene end was trimmed by 5 bases and the J gene end by 7 bases; junction bases not matched to a gene: 12. The CDR3 runs 15 residues. From germline, CDR1 is SGHDN and CDR2 FVKESK. The CDR3 sequence is CASSYHPGQGGEQYF. The DNA of the CDR3 is TGTGCCAGCAGCTACCACCCGGGACAGGGCGGGGAGCAGTACTTC. Drawing the rest from reference TRBV14 and TRBJ2-7, the complete variable domain is EAGVTQFPSHSVIEKGQTVTLRCDPISGHDNLYWYRRVMGKEIKFLLHFVKESKQDESGMPNNRFLAERTGGTYSTLKVQPAELEDSGVYFCASSYHPGQGGEQYFGPGTRLTVT.

The rearrangement joins TRBV6-5 to TRBJ2-1; D might be TRBD2 (6 bases). V gave up 2 bases and J gave up 6 bases, with 11 bases separating them. Germline CDR1 reads MNHEY; CDR2 reads SVGAGI. This CDR3 spans 14 amino acids. CDR3 coding DNA: TGTGCCAGCAGTTACGGGCAGGGAGGCAATGAGCAGTTCTTC. Translated: CASSYGQGGNEQFF.

The CDR3 nucleotides read TGTGCCAGCAGTTTTACAGGGGGCAATCAGCCCCAGCATTTT. Its protein is CASSFTGGNQPQHF. The V and J genes are TRBV6-5 and TRBJ1-5; 7 bases line up with TRBD1. Trimming cost V 4 bases and J 2 bases; bases outside gene matches: 2. CDR1 and CDR2 (germline): MNHEY, SVGAGI. The CDR3 consists of 14 residues.

Of note for this clone: This sample includes further DNA sequences coding for the same CDR3. The V gene is TRBV7-6, the J gene TRBJ1-1, with D unresolved. Germline V CDR1 and CDR2: SGHVS, FNYEAQ. Trimming took 2 bases from V and 0 from J, leaving 4 bases between them. The CDR3 has 13 amino acids. The CDR3 loop reads CASSLQVNTEAFF. The CDR3 DNA follows: TGTGCCAGCAGCTTACAGGTGAACACTGAAGCTTTCTTT.

The chain has TRBV28 and TRBJ1-4; D unclear. The germline CDR1 and CDR2 sequences are MDHEN and SYDVKM. The CDR3 totals 13 residues. V gave up 7 bases and J gave up 4 bases, with 10 bases separating them. The CDR3 loop reads CASNERRNEKLFF. The CDR3, as DNA: TGTGCCAGCAATGAGAGGCGTAATGAAAAACTGTTTTTT. Supplemented by reference TRBV28 and TRBJ1-4, the full variable domain reads DVKVTQSSRYLVKRTGEKVFLECVQDMDHENMFWYRQDPGLGLRLIYFSYDVKMKEKGDIPEGYSVSREKKERFSLILESASTNQTSMYLCASNERRNEKLFFGSGTQLSVL.

V and J are TRBV29-1 and TRBJ1-1, with TRBD1 identical over 7 bases. Losses at the gene ends were 6 bases for V and 3 bases for J; bases not matched to a gene: 13. This CDR3 region has 15 residues. Germline CDR1 is SQVTM and CDR2 is ANQGSEA. CDR3 coding DNA: TGCAGCGTGAGGAATTTTGACAGGGCCCACACTGAAGCTTTCTTT. Translated, it gives CSVRNFDRAHTEAFF.

The rearrangement uses TRBV15 and TRBJ2-5; 9 positions agree with TRBD1. CDR3 length: 17 amino acids. Germline trimming cut 1 base from V and 5 bases from J; bases unmatched to any gene: 11. Germline V gives CDR1 LNHNV, CDR2 YYDKDF (reference sequence). The CDR3, as DNA: TGTGCCACCAGCAGAGTTGTCGAACAGGGGGCGCAGGAGACCCAGTACTTC. This codes for CATSRVVEQGAQETQYF. Using reference TRBV15 and TRBJ2-5 for the parts outside the CDR3, the full variable domain is DAMVIQNPRYQVTQFGKPVTLSCSQTLNHNVMYWYQQKSSQAPKLLFHYYDKDFNNEADTPDNFQSRRPNTSFCFLDIRSPGLGDTAMYLCATSRVVEQGAQETQYFGPGTRLLVL.

The genes are TRBV19 and TRBJ2-7, with a tentative D call TRBD1 (7 bases). The CDR3 is 16 amino acids. V was trimmed by 3 bases and J by 0 bases, leaving 15 bases between them. Germline V gene sequence: CDR1 LNHDA, CDR2 SQIVND (reference sequence). The CDR3 region is CASSIYGGQTSYEQYF. CDR3 in DNA: TGTGCCAGTAGTATTTACGGGGGACAGACCTCCTACGAGCAGTACTTC.

The chain combines TRBV7-2 with TRBJ2-3; 7 bases fit TRBD2. J was trimmed by 0 bases and V by 4 bases; bases with no gene match: 7. This CDR3 region has 16 residues. Germline V lookup: CDR1 SGHTA, CDR2 FQGNSA. The CDR3 protein is CASSSMGGGSTDTQYF. DNA for the CDR3: TGTGCCAGCAGCTCCATGGGCGGGGGTAGCACAGATACGCAGTATTTT.

The sample holds one count of this clone. Here the CDR3 DNA reads TGTGCCTGGAGTGTTGAACGGCGGGATGAAAAACTGTTTTTT. Amino acids: CAWSVERRDEKLFF. The gene calls are TRBV30 and TRBJ1-4, with unresolved D. This CDR3 is 14 amino acids long. V shed 0 bases and J shed 6 bases, with 11 bases lying between them. CDR1 and CDR2 (germline): GTSNPN, SVGIG (reference sequence).

In DNA form, the CDR3 reads TGTGCCAGCAGTGAGTCATTTGGGCCGGGACTAGCTGTAAATGAGCAGTTCTTC. Translated: CASSESFGPGLAVNEQFF. V gene TRBV6-4 combines with J gene TRBJ2-1; 9 nucleotides align to TRBD2. Germline lookup yields CDR1 MRHNA and CDR2 SNTAGT. The CDR3 covers 18 residues. Losses at the gene ends were 3 bases for V and 7 bases for J; bases not matched to a gene: 16.

This clone has just one count. This chain connects TRBV5-1 to TRBJ2-5; 11 bases fit TRBD1. The germline CDR1 and CDR2 sequences are SGHRS and YFSETQ. This CDR3 region has 18 residues. V lost 1 base and J lost 0; bases outside the gene matches: 8. As DNA, the CDR3 is TGCGCCAGCAGCTTGAGGGACAGGGGGTCATTGTACCAAGAGACCCAGTACTTC. This gives the protein CASSLRDRGSLYQETQYF.

In this sample, this clone turned up once. V and J are TRBV2 and TRBJ2-7; TRBD1 might be the D (6 bases). Trimming left V 8 bases short and J 3 bases short, with 20 bases between. CDR1 is SNHLY and CDR2 is FYNNEI in the germline V gene. The CDR3 covers 15 residues. As DNA, the CDR3 is TGTGCCAGCTTAACCGAGCTACGACAGGACTACGAGCAGTACTTC. This codes for CASLTELRQDYEQYF. Variable domain in full (rest from reference TRBV2 and TRBJ2-7): EPEVTQTPSHQVTQMGQEVILRCVPISNHLYFYWYRQILGQKVEFLVSFYNNEISEKSEIFDDQFSVERPDGSNFTLKIRSTKLEDSAMYFCASLTELRQDYEQYFGPGTRLTVT.

This clone was observed a handful of times. The rearrangement uses TRBV27 and TRBJ2-7, with D possibly matching TRBD1 (6 bases). V gave up 2 bases and J gave up 4 bases, with 15 bases separating them. The CDR3 contains 15 residues. Germline V CDR1 and CDR2: MNHEY, SMNVEV (reference sequence). The CDR3 reads CASSLLSDSPYEQYF. DNA for the CDR3: TGTGCCAGCAGTTTACTATCGGACAGCCCTTACGAGCAGTACTTC.

The chain has TRBV2 and TRBJ2-1, with D possibly TRBD2 on 6 matching bases. Germline CDR1 is SNHLY and CDR2 is FYNNEI. Trimming removed 11 bases at V and 5 bases at J, with 13 bases between. This CDR3 region has 12 residues. CDR3 residues: CAGTRTNNEQFF. CDR3 coding DNA: TGTGCCGGTACCCGGACTAACAATGAGCAGTTCTTC.

V usage is TRBV27 and J usage is TRBJ2-4, with 11 bases fitting TRBD2. Per the germline V gene, CDR1 is MNHEY and CDR2 is SMNVEV (reference sequence). V was clipped by 5 bases and J by 13 bases; unmatched bases: 7. The CDR3 loop spans 13 amino acids. CDR3 in DNA: TGTGCCAGCAGTAATGCGGGACTAGCGGTGCAGTACTTC. This gives the protein CASSNAGLAVQYF.

The chain couples TRBV28 to TRBJ1-5, with 11 bases aligning to TRBD1. V lost 7 bases and J lost 7; bases outside the gene matches: 9. Per germline, CDR1 MDHEN and CDR2 SYDVKM. The CDR3 covers 15 residues. DNA of the CDR3: TGTGCCAGCAACGGGACAGGGGGTAAGAGGCAGCCCCAGCATTTT. Translated: CASNGTGGKRQPQHF.

The CDR3 here is CASSLRTGRRQPQHF. The CDR3 region has the DNA TGTGCCAGCAGCTTAAGGACAGGGCGGAGGCAGCCCCAGCATTTT. This chain joins TRBV11-2 and TRBJ1-5; 8 bases are shared with TRBD1. Trimming took 2 bases from V and 7 from J; bases not matched to a gene: 7. Germline V gives CDR1 SGHAT, CDR2 FQNNGV. The CDR3 totals 15 residues.

V gene TRBV6-6 combines with J gene TRBJ2-5, with TRBD2 matching 9 bases. Germline CDR1 is MNHNY and CDR2 is SVGAGI (reference sequence). The V gene end was trimmed by 5 bases and the J gene end by 0 bases; junction bases not matched to a gene: 1. This CDR3 spans 14 amino acids. This chain's CDR3 is CASSRTSDQETQYF. The CDR3 bases are TGTGCCAGCAGTCGGACTAGCGACCAAGAGACCCAGTACTTC.

The chain has TRBV7-9 and TRBJ2-5; tentatively, D is TRBD2 (6 bases). CDR3 length: 14 amino acids. Germline CDR1 SEHNR, CDR2 FQNEAQ (reference sequence). Trimming removed 3 bases from V and 11 bases from J, with 19 bases in between. Written as DNA, the CDR3 is TGTGCCAGCAGCTTGTCACTAGCTCGCGGAGAGCAGTACTTC. It yields the protein CASSLSLARGEQYF.

V is TRBV10-3 and J is TRBJ2-7, with 10 bases fitting TRBD2. The trim removed 2 bases at V and 0 bases at J, leaving 10 bases unmatched. Germline V gene lookup returns CDR1 ENHRY and CDR2 SYGVKD. CDR3 size: 18 residues. The CDR3 coding sequence is TGTGCCATCAGTGAGAGGACTAGCGGCTCTTTAAGCTCCTACGAGCAGTACTTC. Its translation is CAISERTSGSLSSYEQYF.

The sample holds one count of this clone. The chain is built from TRBV5-1 and TRBJ1-6; maybe TRBD1 (6 bases). V lost 2 bases to trimming and J lost 3 bases, with 9 bases between them. In germline, CDR1 is SGHRS, CDR2 YFSETQ. The CDR3 is 15 amino acids. The CDR3 is CASSLQGHYNSPLHF. The CDR3 region has the DNA TGCGCCAGCAGCTTACAGGGCCACTATAATTCACCCCTCCACTTT.